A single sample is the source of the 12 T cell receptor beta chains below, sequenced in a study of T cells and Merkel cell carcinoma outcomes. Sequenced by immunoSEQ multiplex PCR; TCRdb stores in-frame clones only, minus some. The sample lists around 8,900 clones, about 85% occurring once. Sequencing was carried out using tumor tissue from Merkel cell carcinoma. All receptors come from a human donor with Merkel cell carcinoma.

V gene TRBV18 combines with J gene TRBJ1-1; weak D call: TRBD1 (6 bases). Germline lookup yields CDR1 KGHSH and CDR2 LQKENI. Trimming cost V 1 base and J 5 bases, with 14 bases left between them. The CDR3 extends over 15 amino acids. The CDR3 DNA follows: TGTGCCAGCTCACCACGGGGGGCAGTAACAACTGAAGCTTTCTTT. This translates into CASSPRGAVTTEAFF.

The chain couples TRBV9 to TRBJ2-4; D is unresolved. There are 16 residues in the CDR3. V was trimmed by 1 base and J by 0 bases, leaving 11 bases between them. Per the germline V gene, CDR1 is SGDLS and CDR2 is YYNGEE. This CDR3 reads CASSVTPTGAKNIQYF. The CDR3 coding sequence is TGTGCCAGCAGCGTAACCCCCACTGGAGCCAAAAACATTCAGTACTTC.

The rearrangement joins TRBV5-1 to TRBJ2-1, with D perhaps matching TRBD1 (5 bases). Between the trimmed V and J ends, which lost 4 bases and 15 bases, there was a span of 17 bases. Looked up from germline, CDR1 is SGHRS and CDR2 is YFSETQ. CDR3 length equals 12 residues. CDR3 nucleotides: TGCGCCAGCAGCGCCACAGGCCCCTTGCCGTTCTTC. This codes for CASSATGPLPFF.

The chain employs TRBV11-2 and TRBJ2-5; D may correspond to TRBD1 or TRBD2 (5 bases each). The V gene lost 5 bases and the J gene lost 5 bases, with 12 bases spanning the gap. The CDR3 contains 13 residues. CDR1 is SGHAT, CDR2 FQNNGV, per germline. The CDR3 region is CASSRDGRETQYF. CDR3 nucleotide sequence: TGTGCCAGCAGCCGGGACGGCCGTGAGACCCAGTACTTC. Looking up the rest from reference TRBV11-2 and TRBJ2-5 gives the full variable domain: EAGVAQSPRYKIIEKRQSVAFWCNPISGHATLYWYQQILGQGPKLLIQFQNNGVVDDSQLPKDRFSAERLKGVDSTLKIQPAKLEDSAVYLCASSRDGRETQYFGPGTRLLVL.

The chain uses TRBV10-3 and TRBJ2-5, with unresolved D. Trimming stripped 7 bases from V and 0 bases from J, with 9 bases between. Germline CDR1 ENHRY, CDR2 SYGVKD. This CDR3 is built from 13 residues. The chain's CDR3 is CAINGPNQETQYF. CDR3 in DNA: TGTGCCATCAATGGACCGAACCAAGAGACCCAGTACTTC.

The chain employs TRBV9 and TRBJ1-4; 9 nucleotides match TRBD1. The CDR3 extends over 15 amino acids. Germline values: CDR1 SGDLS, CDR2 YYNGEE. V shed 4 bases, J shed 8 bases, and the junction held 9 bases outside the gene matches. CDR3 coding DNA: TGTGCCAGCAGCCCCCAACAGGGGGCGCAGGAAAAACTGTTTTTT. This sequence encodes CASSPQQGAQEKLFF.

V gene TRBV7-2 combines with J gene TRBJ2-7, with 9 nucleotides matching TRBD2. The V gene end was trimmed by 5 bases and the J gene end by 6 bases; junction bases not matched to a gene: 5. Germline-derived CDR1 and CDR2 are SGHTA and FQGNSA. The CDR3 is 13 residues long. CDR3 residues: CASSISGGLEQYF. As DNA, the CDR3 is TGTGCCAGCAGCATTAGCGGGGGACTCGAGCAGTACTTC.

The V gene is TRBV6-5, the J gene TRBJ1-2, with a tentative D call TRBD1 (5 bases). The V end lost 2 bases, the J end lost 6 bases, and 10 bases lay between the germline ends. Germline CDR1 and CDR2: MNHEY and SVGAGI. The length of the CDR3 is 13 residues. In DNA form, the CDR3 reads TGTGCCAGCAGTTACGGGTCAGGGAATGGCTACACCTTC. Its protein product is CASSYGSGNGYTF.

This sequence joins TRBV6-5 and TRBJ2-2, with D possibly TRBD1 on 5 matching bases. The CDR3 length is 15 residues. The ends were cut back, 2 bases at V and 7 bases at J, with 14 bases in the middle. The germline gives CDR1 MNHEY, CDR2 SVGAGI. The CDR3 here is CASSYDQGGRGELFF. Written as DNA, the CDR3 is TGTGCCAGCAGTTACGATCAGGGCGGCCGCGGGGAGCTGTTTTTT.

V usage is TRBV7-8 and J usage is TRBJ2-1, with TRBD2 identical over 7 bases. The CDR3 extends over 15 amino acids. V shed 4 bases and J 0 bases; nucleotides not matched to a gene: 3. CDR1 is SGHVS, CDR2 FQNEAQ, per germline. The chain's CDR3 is CASSSGGGSYNEQFF. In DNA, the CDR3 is TGTGCCAGCAGCTCGGGCGGGGGCTCCTACAATGAGCAGTTCTTC.

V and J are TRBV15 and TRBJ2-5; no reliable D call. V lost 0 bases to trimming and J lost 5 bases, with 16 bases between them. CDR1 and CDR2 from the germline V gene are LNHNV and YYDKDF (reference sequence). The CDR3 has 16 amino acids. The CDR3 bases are TGTGCCACCAGCAGAGATTACCACGAGCTCGGGGAGACCCAGTACTTC. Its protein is CATSRDYHELGETQYF.

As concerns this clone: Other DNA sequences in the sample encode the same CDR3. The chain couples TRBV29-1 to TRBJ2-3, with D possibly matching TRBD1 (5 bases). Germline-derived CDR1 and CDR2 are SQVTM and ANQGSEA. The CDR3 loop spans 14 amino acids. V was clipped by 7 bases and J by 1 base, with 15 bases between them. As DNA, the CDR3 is TGCAGCGGCGGAAAAGGGGCGGGCACAGATACGCAGTATTTT. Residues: CSGGKGAGTDTQYF.